This record concerns one TCR beta chain sequence. The V and J ends lost 4 bases and 3 bases respectively, with 12 bases between them. The CDR3 contains 14 residues. CDR1 and CDR2 (germline): SGHVS, FNYEAQ. Unique molecular identifiers were incorporated into the prepared TCRbeta library. TCRdb fed the PCR reads into MiXCR, producing one record per CDR3 protein. The top ten clones hold over 0.95% of a sample with approximately 640,000 distinct CDR3 sequences, about 15% of them seen once. This sample is part of a study of T-cell reconstitution after alpha-beta-depleted transplantation in children. Specimen: PBMCs from the stem cell graft donor, collected from the stem cell graft. The source is a human donor who donated a stem cell graft to a child with acute myeloid leukemia. V gene TRBV7-6 combines with J gene TRBJ1-1; no clear D. CDR3 sequence (DNA): TGTGCCAGCAGCTCCGCCGGGCCCTACACTGAAGCTTTCTTT. It translates to CASSSAGPYTEAFF.